This T cell receptor beta chain is drawn from a study of T cell changes during pregnancy in multiple sclerosis. Germline V gene data show CDR1 as MGHRA and CDR2 as YSYEKL. This CDR3 is built from 15 residues. Trimming took off 4 bases at V and 5 bases at J, with 15 bases between the two ends. TCRdb's table, derived via immunoSEQ multiplex PCR, lists solely in-frame clones and lacks some. The sample lists roughly 89,000 clones, approximately 95% occurring once. The TCR originated in a female donor in good health, enrolled as a control in a pregnancy study. The rearrangement links TRBV4-1 to TRBJ2-1; D is possibly TRBD2 (6 bases). The sample here was peripheral blood, taken after pregnancy. The DNA for the CDR3 is TGCGCCAGCAGCCGAGGTACGGGAGCCAACAATGAGCAGTTCTTC. Translated: CASSRGTGANNEQFF.